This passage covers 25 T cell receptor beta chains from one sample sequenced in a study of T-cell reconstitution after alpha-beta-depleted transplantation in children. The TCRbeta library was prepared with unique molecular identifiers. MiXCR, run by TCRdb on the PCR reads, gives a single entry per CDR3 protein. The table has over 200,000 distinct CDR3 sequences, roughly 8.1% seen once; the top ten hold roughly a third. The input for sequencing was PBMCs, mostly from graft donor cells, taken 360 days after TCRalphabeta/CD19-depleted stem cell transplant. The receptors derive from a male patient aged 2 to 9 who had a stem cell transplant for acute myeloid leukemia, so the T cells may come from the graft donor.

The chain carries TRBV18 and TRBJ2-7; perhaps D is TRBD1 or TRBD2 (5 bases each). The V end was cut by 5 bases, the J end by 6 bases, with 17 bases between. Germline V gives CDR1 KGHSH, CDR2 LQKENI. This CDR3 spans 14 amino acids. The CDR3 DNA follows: TGTGCCAGCTCAGAGGGACCCGGACTGCCCGAGCAGTACGTC. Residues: CASSEGPGLPEQYV.

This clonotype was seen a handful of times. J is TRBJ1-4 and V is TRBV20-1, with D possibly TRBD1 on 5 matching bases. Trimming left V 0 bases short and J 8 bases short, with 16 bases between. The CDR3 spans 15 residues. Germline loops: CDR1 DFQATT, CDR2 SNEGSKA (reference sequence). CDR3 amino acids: CSARDRDGSLEKLFF. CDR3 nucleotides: TGCAGTGCTAGAGACCGGGACGGCAGCCTGGAAAAACTGTTTTTT.

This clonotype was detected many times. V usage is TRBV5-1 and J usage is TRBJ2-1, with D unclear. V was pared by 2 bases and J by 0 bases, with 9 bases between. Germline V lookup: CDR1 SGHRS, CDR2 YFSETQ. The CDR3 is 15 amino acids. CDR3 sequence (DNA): TGCGCCAGCAGCTTCAAGGGTAGCTCCTACAATGAGCAGTTCTTC. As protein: CASSFKGSSYNEQFF.

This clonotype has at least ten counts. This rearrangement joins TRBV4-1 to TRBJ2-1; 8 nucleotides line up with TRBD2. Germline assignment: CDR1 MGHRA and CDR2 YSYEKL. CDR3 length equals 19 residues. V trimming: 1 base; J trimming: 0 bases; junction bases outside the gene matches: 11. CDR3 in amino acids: CASSQVRVLAASSYNEQFF. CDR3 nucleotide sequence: TGCGCCAGCAGCCAAGTGAGGGTACTAGCGGCAAGCTCCTACAATGAGCAGTTCTTC.

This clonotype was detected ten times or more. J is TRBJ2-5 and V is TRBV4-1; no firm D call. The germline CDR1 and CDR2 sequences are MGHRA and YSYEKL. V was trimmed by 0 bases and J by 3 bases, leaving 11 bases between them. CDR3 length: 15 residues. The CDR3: CASSQDDRLEETQYF. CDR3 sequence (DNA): TGCGCCAGCAGCCAAGATGATAGGCTCGAAGAGACCCAGTACTTC.

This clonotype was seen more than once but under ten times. This CDR3 reads CASSSIAGGLNTQYF. In DNA, the CDR3 is TGTGCCAGCAGCTCCATAGCGGGAGGGCTAAATACGCAGTATTTT. The chain couples TRBV7-9 to TRBJ2-3, with 11 bases fitting TRBD2. The CDR3 contains 15 residues. V lost 4 bases and J lost 7; bases outside the gene matches: 7. Per germline, CDR1 SEHNR and CDR2 FQNEAQ (reference sequence).

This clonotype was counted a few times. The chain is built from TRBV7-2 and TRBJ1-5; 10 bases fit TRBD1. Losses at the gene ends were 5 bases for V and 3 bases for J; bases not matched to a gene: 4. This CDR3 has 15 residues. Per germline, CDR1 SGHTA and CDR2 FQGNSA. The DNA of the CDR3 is TGTGCCAGCAGCCCGGACAGGGGGACCAATCAGCCCCAGCATTTT. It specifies CASSPDRGTNQPQHF.

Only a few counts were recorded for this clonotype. CDR3 protein: CASSSAAQGETQYF. CDR3 nucleotide sequence: TGTGCCAGCAGCTCCGCAGCACAGGGGGAGACCCAGTACTTC. This chain links TRBV7-8 with TRBJ2-5; 7 nucleotides align to TRBD1. The CDR3 has 14 residues. In germline, CDR1 is SGHVS, CDR2 FQNEAQ. The ends lost 4 bases at V and 5 bases at J; junction bases unmatched: 7.

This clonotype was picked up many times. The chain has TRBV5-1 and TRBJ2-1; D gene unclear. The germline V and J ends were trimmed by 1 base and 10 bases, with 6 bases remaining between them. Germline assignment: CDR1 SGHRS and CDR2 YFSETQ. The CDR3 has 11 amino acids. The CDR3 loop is CASSLSDEQFF. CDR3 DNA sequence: TGCGCCAGCAGCTTGAGTGACGAGCAGTTCTTC.

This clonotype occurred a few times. The CDR3 bases are TGCAGTGCTAGAAAAACCGGGACAGGGAACCCTAAATCCTACAATGAGCAGTTCTTC. Its translation: CSARKTGTGNPKSYNEQFF. The genes are TRBV20-1 and TRBJ2-1, with 9 nucleotides matching TRBD1. V was pared by 2 bases and J by 1 base, with 15 bases of the junction left unmatched. Germline CDR1 is DFQATT and CDR2 is SNEGSKA (reference sequence). The CDR3 totals 19 residues.

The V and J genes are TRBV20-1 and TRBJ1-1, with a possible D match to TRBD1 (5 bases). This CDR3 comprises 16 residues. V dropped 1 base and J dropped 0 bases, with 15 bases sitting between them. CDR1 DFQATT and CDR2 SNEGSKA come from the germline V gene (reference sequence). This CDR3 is CSARVRGAPLNTEAFF. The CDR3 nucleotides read TGCAGTGCTAGAGTTCGGGGCGCCCCTTTGAACACTGAAGCTTTCTTT.

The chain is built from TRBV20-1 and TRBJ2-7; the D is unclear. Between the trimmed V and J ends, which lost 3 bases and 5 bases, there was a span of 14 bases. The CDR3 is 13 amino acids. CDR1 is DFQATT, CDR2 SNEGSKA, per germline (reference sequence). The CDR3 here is CSASTDVGHEQYF. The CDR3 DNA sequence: TGCAGTGCTAGTACGGATGTAGGACACGAGCAGTACTTC.

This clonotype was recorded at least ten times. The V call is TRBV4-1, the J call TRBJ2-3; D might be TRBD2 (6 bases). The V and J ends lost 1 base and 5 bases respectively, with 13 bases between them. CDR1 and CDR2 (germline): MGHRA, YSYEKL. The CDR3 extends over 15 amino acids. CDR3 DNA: TGCGCCAGCAGCCAAGTCGGGGGTGGTGGAGATACGCAGTATTTT. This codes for CASSQVGGGGDTQYF.

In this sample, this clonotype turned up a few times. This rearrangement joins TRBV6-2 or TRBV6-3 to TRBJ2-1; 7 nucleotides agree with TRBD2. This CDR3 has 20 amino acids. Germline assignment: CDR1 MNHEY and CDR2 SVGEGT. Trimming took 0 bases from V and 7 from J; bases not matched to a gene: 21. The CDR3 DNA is TGTGCCAGCAGTTACTCGAGGGGTGAAACTAGCCGGAGGGAGGGGAATGAGCAGTTCTTC. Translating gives CASSYSRGETSRREGNEQFF.

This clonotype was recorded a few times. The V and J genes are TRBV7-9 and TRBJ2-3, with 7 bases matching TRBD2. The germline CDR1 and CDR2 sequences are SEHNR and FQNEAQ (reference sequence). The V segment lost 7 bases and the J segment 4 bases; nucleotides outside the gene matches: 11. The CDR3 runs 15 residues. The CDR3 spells CASKPGGGSADTQYF. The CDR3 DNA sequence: TGTGCCAGCAAACCCGGAGGCGGGAGTGCAGATACGCAGTATTTT. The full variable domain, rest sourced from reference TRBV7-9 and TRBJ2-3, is DTGVSQNPRHKITKRGQNVTFRCDPISEHNRLYWYRQTLGQGPEFLTYFQNEAQLEKSRLLSDRFSAERPKGSFSTLEIQRTEQGDSAMYLCASKPGGGSADTQYFGPGTRLTVL.

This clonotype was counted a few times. The CDR3 loop is CASSQDRGEREQFF. The DNA for the CDR3 is TGTGCCAGCAGCCAAGATCGGGGCGAACGGGAGCAGTTCTTC. The V and J genes are TRBV3-1 and TRBJ2-1, with D perhaps given as TRBD1 or TRBD2 (5 bases each). The length of the CDR3 is 14 residues. V shed 0 bases and J shed 10 bases, with 13 bases lying between them. In germline, CDR1 is LGHDT, CDR2 YNNKEL (reference sequence).

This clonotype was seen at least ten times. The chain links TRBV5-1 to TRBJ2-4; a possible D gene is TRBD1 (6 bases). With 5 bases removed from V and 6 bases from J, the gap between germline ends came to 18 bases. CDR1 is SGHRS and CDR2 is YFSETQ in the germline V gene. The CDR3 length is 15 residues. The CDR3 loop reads CASRDPSGDINIQYF. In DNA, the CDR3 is TGCGCCAGCAGAGATCCTTCAGGGGACATAAACATTCAGTACTTC.

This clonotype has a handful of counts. CDR3 nucleotides: TGTGCCAGCAGTTACTCGAAGACAGGGGGTAGCTACGAGCAGTACTTC. Its protein is CASSYSKTGGSYEQYF. The chain is built from TRBV6-2 or TRBV6-3 and TRBJ2-7; 9 bases align to TRBD1. The trim removed 0 bases at V and 3 bases at J, leaving 6 bases unmatched. CDR3 length equals 16 residues. CDR1 and CDR2 from the germline V gene are MNHEY and SVGEGT.

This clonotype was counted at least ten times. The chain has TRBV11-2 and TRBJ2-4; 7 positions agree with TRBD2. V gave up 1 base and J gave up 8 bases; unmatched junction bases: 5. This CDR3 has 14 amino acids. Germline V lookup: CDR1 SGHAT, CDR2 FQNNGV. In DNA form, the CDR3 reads TGTGCCAGCAGCTTAGTGGGGGGGTCTGACATTCAGTACTTC. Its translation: CASSLVGGSDIQYF. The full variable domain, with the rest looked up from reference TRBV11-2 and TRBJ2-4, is EAGVAQSPRYKIIEKRQSVAFWCNPISGHATLYWYQQILGQGPKLLIQFQNNGVVDDSQLPKDRFSAERLKGVDSTLKIQPAKLEDSAVYLCASSLVGGSDIQYFGAGTRLSVL.

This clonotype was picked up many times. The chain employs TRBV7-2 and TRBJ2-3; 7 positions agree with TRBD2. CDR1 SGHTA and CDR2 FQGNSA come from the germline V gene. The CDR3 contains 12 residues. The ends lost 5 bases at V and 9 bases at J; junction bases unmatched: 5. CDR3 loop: CASSPLAATQYF. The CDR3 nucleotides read TGTGCCAGCAGCCCTCTAGCGGCGACGCAGTATTTT.

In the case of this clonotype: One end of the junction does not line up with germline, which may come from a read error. CDR3 bases: TGTGCCACCAGCAGAGCCGAGGGCAGGGTCCTGATCTCCTACTATGAGCAGTTCTTC. Translation gives CATSRAEGRVLISYYEQFF. V and J are TRBV15 and TRBJ2-1; D tentatively fits TRBD1 or TRBD2 (5 bases each). Germline CDR1 reads LNHNV; CDR2 reads YYDKDF (reference sequence). This CDR3 contains 19 residues.

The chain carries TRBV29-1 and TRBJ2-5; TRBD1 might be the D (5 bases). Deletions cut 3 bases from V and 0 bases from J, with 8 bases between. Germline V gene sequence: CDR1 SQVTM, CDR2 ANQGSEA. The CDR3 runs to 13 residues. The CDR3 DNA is TGCAGCGTTGATGGGGCAGACCAAGAGACCCAGTACTTC. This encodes CSVDGADQETQYF.

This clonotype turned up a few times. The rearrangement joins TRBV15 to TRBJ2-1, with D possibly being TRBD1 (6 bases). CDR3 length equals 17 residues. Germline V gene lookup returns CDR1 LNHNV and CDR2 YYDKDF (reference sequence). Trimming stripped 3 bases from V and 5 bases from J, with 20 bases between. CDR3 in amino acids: CATSSRGTVGRDNEQFF. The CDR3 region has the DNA TGTGCCACCAGCAGTAGGGGGACGGTGGGCAGAGACAATGAGCAGTTCTTC.

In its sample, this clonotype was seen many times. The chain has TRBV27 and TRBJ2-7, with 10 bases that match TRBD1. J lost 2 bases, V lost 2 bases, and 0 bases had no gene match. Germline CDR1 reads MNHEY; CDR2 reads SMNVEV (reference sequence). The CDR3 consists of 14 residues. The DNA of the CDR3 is TGTGCCAGCAGTTTAGGGACAGGGGCCTACGAGCAGTACTTC. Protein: CASSLGTGAYEQYF.

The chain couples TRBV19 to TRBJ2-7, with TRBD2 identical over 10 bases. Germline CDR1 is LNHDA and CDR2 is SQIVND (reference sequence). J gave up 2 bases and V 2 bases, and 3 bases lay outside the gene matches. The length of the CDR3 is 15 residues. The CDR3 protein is CASSILAGATYEQYF. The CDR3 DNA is TGTGCCAGTAGTATACTAGCGGGAGCCACCTACGAGCAGTACTTC.